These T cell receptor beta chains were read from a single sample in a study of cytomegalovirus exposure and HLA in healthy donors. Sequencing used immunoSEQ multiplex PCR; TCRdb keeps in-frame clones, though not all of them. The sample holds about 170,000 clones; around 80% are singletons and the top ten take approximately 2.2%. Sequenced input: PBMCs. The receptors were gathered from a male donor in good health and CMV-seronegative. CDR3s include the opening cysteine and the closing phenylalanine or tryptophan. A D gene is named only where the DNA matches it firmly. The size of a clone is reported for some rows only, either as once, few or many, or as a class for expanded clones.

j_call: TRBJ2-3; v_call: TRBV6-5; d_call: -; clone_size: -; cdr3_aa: CASSYGISADTQYF; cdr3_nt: TGTGCCAGCAGTTACGGCATCAGCGCAGATACGCAGTATTTT
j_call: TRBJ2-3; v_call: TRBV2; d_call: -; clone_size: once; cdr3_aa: CASNLGGTDTQYF; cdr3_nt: TGTGCCAGCAACCTAGGGGGCACAGATACGCAGTATTTT
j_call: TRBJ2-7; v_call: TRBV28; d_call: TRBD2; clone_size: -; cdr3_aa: CASSLYSGGAYEQYF; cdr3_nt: TGTGCCAGCAGTTTATATAGCGGGGGGGCCTACGAGCAGTACTTC
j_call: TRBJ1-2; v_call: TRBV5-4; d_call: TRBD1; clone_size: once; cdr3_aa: CASSLDLGQGVYGYTF; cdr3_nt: TGTGCCAGCAGCTTGGATTTGGGACAGGGGGTATATGGCTACACCTTC
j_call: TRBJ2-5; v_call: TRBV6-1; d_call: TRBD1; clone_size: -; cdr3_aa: CASSEPGQGQETQYF; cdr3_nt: TGTGCCAGCAGTGAGCCGGGACAGGGGCAAGAGACCCAGTACTTC
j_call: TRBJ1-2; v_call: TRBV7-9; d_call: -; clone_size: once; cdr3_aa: CASSYGNSNYGYTF; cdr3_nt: TGTGCCAGCAGTTACGGGAATTCTAACTATGGCTACACCTTC
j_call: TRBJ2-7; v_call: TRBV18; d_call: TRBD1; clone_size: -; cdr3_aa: CASSPDRDISYEQYF; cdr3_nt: TGTGCCAGCTCACCGGACAGGGACATCTCCTACGAGCAGTACTTC
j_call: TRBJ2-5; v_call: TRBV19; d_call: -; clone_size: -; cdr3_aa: CASSIFGRETQYF; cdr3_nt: TGTGCCAGTAGTATATTCGGGAGAGAGACCCAGTACTTC
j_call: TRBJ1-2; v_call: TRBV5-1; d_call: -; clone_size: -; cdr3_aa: CASSLELQGYGYTF; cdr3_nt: TGCGCCAGCAGCTTGGAGCTACAGGGCTATGGCTACACCTTC
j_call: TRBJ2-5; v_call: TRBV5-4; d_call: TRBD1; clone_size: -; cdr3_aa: CASSLVLGQRRGETQYF; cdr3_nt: TGTGCCAGCAGCTTGGTGTTGGGACAGAGGAGAGGAGAGACCCAGTACTTC
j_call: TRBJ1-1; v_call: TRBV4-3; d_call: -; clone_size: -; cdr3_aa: CASSQEPTGFTEAFF; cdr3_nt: TGCGCCAGCAGCCAAGAACCGACGGGGTTTACTGAAGCTTTCTTT
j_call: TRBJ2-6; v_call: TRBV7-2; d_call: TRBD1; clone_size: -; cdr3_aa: CASSLDRGRLSGANVLTF; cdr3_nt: TGTGCCAGCAGCCTGGACAGGGGTAGGCTTTCTGGGGCCAACGTCCTGACTTTC
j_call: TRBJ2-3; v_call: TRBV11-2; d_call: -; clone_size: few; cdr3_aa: CASSLRLAATDTQYF; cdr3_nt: TGTGCCAGCAGCCTACGACTTGCGGCCACAGATACGCAGTATTTT
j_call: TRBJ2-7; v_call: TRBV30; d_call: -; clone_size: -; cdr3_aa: CAWSDSYEQYF; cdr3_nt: TGTGCCTGGAGTGACAGCTACGAGCAGTACTTC
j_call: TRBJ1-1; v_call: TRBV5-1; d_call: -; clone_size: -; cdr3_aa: CASSPRGLNTEAFF; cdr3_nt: TGCGCCAGCAGCCCCCGGGGGTTGAACACTGAAGCTTTCTTT
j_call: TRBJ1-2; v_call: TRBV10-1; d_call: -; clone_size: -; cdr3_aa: CASSESPGGCFGYTF; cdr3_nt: TGCGCCAGCAGTGAGTCTCCTGGGGGCTGTTTCGGCTACACCTTC
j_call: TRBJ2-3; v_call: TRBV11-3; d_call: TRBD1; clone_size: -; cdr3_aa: CASSLGQGKTDTQYF; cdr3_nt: TGTGCCAGCAGCCTTGGACAGGGCAAGACAGATACGCAGTATTTT
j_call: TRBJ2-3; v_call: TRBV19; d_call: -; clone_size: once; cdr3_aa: CASSSRVTDTQYF; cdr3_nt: TGTGCCAGTAGTAGCAGGGTCACAGATACGCAGTATTTT
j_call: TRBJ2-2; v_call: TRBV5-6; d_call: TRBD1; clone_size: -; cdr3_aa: CASSRSFGTGYTGELFF; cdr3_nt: TGTGCCAGCAGCCGCTCTTTTGGGACAGGGTATACCGGGGAGCTGTTTTTT
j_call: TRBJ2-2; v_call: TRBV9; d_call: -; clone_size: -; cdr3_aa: CASSPGTLNTGELFF; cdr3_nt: TGTGCCAGCAGCCCCGGGACACTGAACACCGGGGAGCTGTTTTTT
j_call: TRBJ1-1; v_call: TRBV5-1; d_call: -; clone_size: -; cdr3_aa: CASTKEGGLGNTEAFF; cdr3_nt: TGCGCCAGCACCAAGGAGGGGGGACTAGGGAACACTGAAGCTTTCTTT
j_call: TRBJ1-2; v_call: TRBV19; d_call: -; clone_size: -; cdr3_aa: CASSQPRSFNYGYTF; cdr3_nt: TGTGCCAGTAGTCAACCCAGAAGTTTCAACTATGGCTACACCTTC
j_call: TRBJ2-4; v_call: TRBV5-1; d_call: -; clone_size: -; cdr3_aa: CASSLGGENIQYF; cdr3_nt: TGCGCCAGCAGCTTGGGCGGGGAAAACATTCAGTACTTC
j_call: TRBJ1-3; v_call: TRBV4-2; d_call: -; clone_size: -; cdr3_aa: CASSQGTIGSGNTIYF; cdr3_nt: TGTGCCAGCAGCCAAGGGACTATCGGCTCTGGAAACACCATATATTTT
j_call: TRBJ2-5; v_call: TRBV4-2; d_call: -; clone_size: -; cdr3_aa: CASSQDRAGSQETQYF; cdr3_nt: TGTGCCAGCAGCCAAGACAGAGCGGGCTCTCAAGAGACCCAGTACTTC